These 13 T cell receptor beta chains originate from one sample sequenced in a study of blood T cells in healthy people across ages (dated by TCRdb to the mid-2010s). The method was 5' RACE. Sequenced using an Illumina HiSeq 2500. A second PCR of roughly 6 to 12 cycles was run with a J-beta primer mix and a sample-barcoded 5' primer. TCRdb's own reprocessing of the public reads used fastp at Q25 and MiXCR and kept productive beta chains. Each entry is one CDR3 protein sequence, shown with its most common DNA and genes. Recorded for this sample are about 730,000 distinct CDR3 sequences; roughly 43% of them occurred a single time. Of the sample, 20% is held by the ten largest clones. The sample was blood. The receptors come from a woman aged 55-69 years in good health.

For this clonotype: One end of the junction varies from germline; a read error may be responsible. The chain combines TRBV10-3 with TRBJ2-5; 9 nucleotides line up with TRBD2. In germline, CDR1 is ENHRY, CDR2 SYGVKD. This CDR3 has 16 residues. The CDR3 sequence is CATSESAGGIQETQYF. The CDR3 region has the DNA TGTGCCACCAGTGAGAGTGCGGGGGGGATCCAAGAGACCCAGTACTTC.

This chain uses TRBV20-1 with TRBJ2-2, with 8 bases aligning to TRBD2. Germline CDR1 DFQATT, CDR2 SNEGSKA (reference sequence). V shed 5 bases and J 4 bases; nucleotides not matched to a gene: 6. The CDR3 has 14 residues. The CDR3 DNA reads as TGCAGTGCTCTGAGCGGGGGATCCACCGGGGAGCTGTTTTTT. Encoded protein: CSALSGGSTGELFF.

This clonotype was recorded many times. The V and J genes are TRBV11-1 and TRBJ2-3; 11 nucleotides align to TRBD2. V was pared by 5 bases and J by 4 bases, with 8 bases of the junction left unmatched. CDR3 length equals 16 residues. Germline CDR1 SGHAT, CDR2 FQDESV (reference sequence). The CDR3 DNA is TGTGCCAGCAGCCTTGGGACTAGCGGAGGTGCAGATACGCAGTATTTT. As protein: CASSLGTSGGADTQYF.

The rearrangement uses TRBV15 and TRBJ1-2, with D unresolved. V was clipped by 1 base and J by 2 bases, with 11 bases between them. Germline V gives CDR1 LNHNV, CDR2 YYDKDF (reference sequence). CDR3 size: 15 residues. Here the CDR3 reads CATSRVSLANYGYTF. CDR3 nucleotide sequence: TGTGCCACCAGCAGAGTCAGCCTTGCAAACTATGGCTACACCTTC.

This clonotype has a single count. At one end the junction does not follow the germline gene, possibly because of a read error. This chain uses TRBV3-1 with TRBJ2-1, with 9 bases aligning to TRBD2. The germline V gene has CDR1 LGHDT and CDR2 YNNKEL (reference sequence). There are 15 residues in the CDR3. The CDR3 loop reads CASSQLTAGGNERFF. The CDR3 region has the DNA TGCGCCAGCAGCCAACTGACAGCGGGGGGCAATGAGCGGTTCTTC.

CDR3 in amino acids: CASSDGTSGGAHQETQFF. The CDR3, as DNA: TGTGCCAGCAGTGACGGGACTAGCGGGGGGGCCCACCAAGAGACCCAGTTCTTC. The rearrangement joins TRBV2 to TRBJ2-1, with 16 bases fitting TRBD2. CDR1 is SNHLY and CDR2 is FYNNEI in the germline V gene. The CDR3 spans 18 residues. J was trimmed by 13 bases and V by 3 bases; bases with no gene match: 15.

This chain joins TRBV7-9 and TRBJ2-1; 7 nucleotides agree with TRBD2. This CDR3 has 14 amino acids. In germline, CDR1 is SEHNR, CDR2 FQNEAQ (reference sequence). V lost 4 bases, J lost 5 bases, and 5 bases stayed unmatched. The CDR3 region is CASSSLGGNNEQFF. The CDR3 region has the DNA TGTGCCAGCAGCTCCCTGGGGGGGAACAATGAGCAGTTCTTC.

The V call is TRBV12-3 or TRBV12-4, the J call TRBJ2-2; 8 bases agree with TRBD1. J lost 4 bases, V lost 5 bases, and 6 bases had no gene match. There are 15 residues in the CDR3. CDR3 amino acids: CASSRTGRITGELFF. The CDR3 region has the DNA TGTGCCAGCAGTAGGACAGGGCGGATCACCGGGGAGCTGTTTTTT.

The chain links TRBV12-3 or TRBV12-4 to TRBJ2-7, with D unclear. This CDR3 contains 14 residues. With 4 bases removed from V and 1 base from J, the gap between germline ends came to 11 bases. The CDR3 loop reads CASSSWAGSYEQYF. DNA for the CDR3: TGTGCCAGCAGTTCTTGGGCAGGATCCTACGAGCAGTACTTC.

The V call is TRBV5-6, the J call TRBJ2-3, with 13 bases matching TRBD2. This CDR3 contains 24 residues. The V gene's germline CDR1 is SGHDT and CDR2 YYEEEE. V trimming: 2 bases; J trimming: 1 base; junction bases outside the gene matches: 25. In DNA, the CDR3 is TGTGCCAGCAGCTTTTTCTCCGGGACTAGCGGGAAGGGGAGCTCCCGAGGGGGCACAGATACGCAGTATTTT. Amino acid sequence: CASSFFSGTSGKGSSRGGTDTQYF.

This chain connects TRBV29-1 to TRBJ1-5; TRBD1 aligns across 7 bases. There are 12 residues in the CDR3. CDR1 and CDR2 (germline): SQVTM, ANQGSEA. The ends lost 6 bases at V and 8 bases at J; junction bases unmatched: 7. The CDR3 spells CSVLTGVEPQHF. The CDR3, as DNA: TGCAGCGTGCTCACAGGGGTAGAGCCCCAGCATTTT.

The chain is built from TRBV18 and TRBJ2-7, with D possibly being TRBD1 (6 bases). Trimming removed 0 bases at V and 4 bases at J, with 10 bases between. CDR1 is KGHSH and CDR2 is LQKENI in the germline V gene. The CDR3 loop spans 14 amino acids. CDR3 sequence (DNA): TGTGCCAGCTCACCACCGGCAGGGGTGTACGAGCAGTACTTC. It is translated as CASSPPAGVYEQYF.

This clonotype was picked up a small number of times. The chain joins TRBV12-3 or TRBV12-4 to TRBJ1-5; tentatively, D is TRBD1 (5 bases). Trimming shortened V by 6 bases and J by 6 bases, and 15 bases separated the two germline ends. This CDR3 is built from 14 residues. CDR3 coding DNA: TGTGCCAGCAGAGCGGGGGGAGGACTTCAGCCCCAGCATTTT. It codes for CASRAGGGLQPQHF.